These T cell receptor beta chains were read from a single sample in a study of identical twins. MiXCR was run by TCRdb on the 5' RACE reads, yielding one entry per CDR3 protein. The sample holds 750,000 to 950,000 distinct CDR3 sequences, roughly an eighth seen once. This same sample was also part of a study on yellow fever vaccine responses in identical twins.

The sample comprised PBMCs. These receptors all come from a woman aged 18 to 35 in good health. CDR3s include the opening cysteine and the closing phenylalanine or tryptophan. A D gene is named only where the DNA matches it firmly. Clone size is not always given. Where it is, it says once, few, many or a class for expanded clones.

d_gene,v_gene,j_gene,abundance,CDR3nt,CDR3aa
TRBD2,TRBV3-1,TRBJ2-3,many,TGTGCCAGCAGCCAAGCCGGACTAGCGGGAGGAACAGATACGCAGTATTTT,CASSQAGLAGGTDTQYF
TRBD1,TRBV12-3/TRBV12-4,TRBJ2-3,many,TGTGCCAGCAGTGTCCACCCTCAGGGGGCAGATACGCAGTATTTT,CASSVHPQGADTQYF
.,TRBV5-1,TRBJ1-4,.,TGCGCCAGCAGCTTGTCTGGGTTTTCGGGTCGGTCTAATGAAAAACTGTTTTTT,CASSLSGFSGRSNEKLFF
.,TRBV10-2,TRBJ2-1,.,TGCGCCAGCAGGGAGTACTCCTACAATGAGCAGTTCTTC,CASREYSYNEQFF
TRBD2,TRBV19,TRBJ2-3,.,TGTGCCAGTATAGCGGGAGGGGCAGATACGCAGTATTTT,CASIAGGADTQYF
.,TRBV5-1,TRBJ2-3,many,TGCGCCAGCAGCACGGACGGAACCCTTAGCACAGATACGCAGTATTTT,CASSTDGTLSTDTQYF
TRBD2,TRBV24-1,TRBJ2-1,.,TGTGCCACCAGTGAGACCAAAAGAGGGCGGGGGGGAGATGAGCAGTTCTTC,CATSETKRGRGGDEQFF
.,TRBV27,TRBJ1-5,.,TGTGCCAGCAGTTCCAATGTTGGCAGCCTTACCCAGCATTTT,CASSSNVGSLTQHF
.,TRBV5-1,TRBJ1-4,.,TGCGCCAGCAGCGCCTTCACAGGGTCTAATGAAAAACTGTTTTTT,CASSAFTGSNEKLFF
.,TRBV5-1,TRBJ1-1,few,TGCGCCAGCGAAGAAGATCAGGGGAACACTGAAGCTTTCTTT,CASEEDQGNTEAFF
TRBD2,TRBV28,TRBJ2-3,.,TGTGCCAGCAGTTTATGGGCTAGCGGGAGTACAGATACGCAGTATTTT,CASSLWASGSTDTQYF
.,TRBV12-3/TRBV12-4,TRBJ1-5,few,TGTGCCAGCAGTTTAGCCGGGTTTCAGCCCCAGCATTTT,CASSLAGFQPQHF
.,TRBV24-1,TRBJ2-5,few,TGTGCCACCAGTGATTTTAGGAGGCTAGATCGCGGAGGGGGAGAGACCCAGTACTTC,CATSDFRRLDRGGGETQYF
TRBD2,TRBV24-1,TRBJ2-5,.,TGTGCCACCAGTGATAGACGGGGAGGGAGGGAGACCCAGTACTTC,CATSDRRGGRETQYF
TRBD2,TRBV4-1,TRBJ2-1,few,TGCGCCAGCAGCAAAACGACTAGCGGGAGGAATGAGCAGTTCTTC,CASSKTTSGRNEQFF
.,TRBV27,TRBJ2-7,.,TGTGCCAGCGCCTGGTTTGGCGCCGGAGGGGAAGAGCAGTACTTC,CASAWFGAGGEEQYF
.,TRBV9,TRBJ2-2,.,TGTGCCAGCAGCGTAGAGACACTTCTCTCCTCCGGGGAGCTGTTTTTT,CASSVETLLSSGELFF
TRBD2,TRBV9,TRBJ2-3,few,TGTGCCAGCAGCGATGGACTAGCGGGCCTCACAGATACGCAGTATTTT,CASSDGLAGLTDTQYF
TRBD2,TRBV27,TRBJ2-7,.,TGTGCCAGCAGTTTACGCGGGCGGGAGTACGTCTACGAGCAGTACTTC,CASSLRGREYVYEQYF
.,TRBV12-3/TRBV12-4,TRBJ1-3,few,TGTGCCAGCAGGGAAGGACCCACCTCTGGAAACACCATATATTTT,CASREGPTSGNTIYF
TRBD2,TRBV5-1,TRBJ2-3,.,TGCGCCAGCAGAGCGGGAGGGCCAAACACAGATACGCAGTATTTT,CASRAGGPNTDTQYF
TRBD2,TRBV12-3/TRBV12-4,TRBJ2-7,.,TGTGCCAGCAGCCAGGGACTAGCGGTGCCCTCCTACGAGCAGTACTTC,CASSQGLAVPSYEQYF
TRBD2,TRBV5-1,TRBJ2-7,.,TGCGCCAGCAGCTCACCTAGCGGACGGAGCTCCTACGAGCAGTACTTC,CASSSPSGRSSYEQYF
TRBD2,TRBV20-1,TRBJ2-1,few,TGCAGTGCCACGACTAGCGGGATTGGCTATGAGCAGTTCTTC,CSATTSGIGYEQFF
.,TRBV6-5,TRBJ2-2,few,TGTGCCAGCAGCCTACTCTATGCGGGAACGAACACCGGGGAGCTGTTTTTT,CASSLLYAGTNTGELFF
.,TRBV2,TRBJ2-2,few,TGTGCCAGCAGGGATAGGGGAGTTCGAACCGGGGAGCTGTTTTTT,CASRDRGVRTGELFF
.,TRBV6-4,TRBJ2-1,few,TGTGCCAGCAGTGACTCGTCTAGGGCCTCCTACAATGAGCAGTTCTTC,CASSDSSRASYNEQFF
.,TRBV24-1,TRBJ2-1,few,TGTGCCACCGGAAAAGTCAATGAGCAGTTCTTC,CATGKVNEQFF
.,TRBV20-1,TRBJ1-1,.,TGCAGTGCAAAGACAGGTTTCCTGAACACTGAAGCTTTCTTT,CSAKTGFLNTEAFF
.,TRBV6-1,TRBJ1-1,.,TGTGCCAGCAGTCCCCAGGGTAGGGGGGGGAACGGAGCTTTCTTT,CASSPQGRGGNGAFF
TRBD2,TRBV20-1,TRBJ2-1,.,TGCAGTGCCCCCCGCAGCGGGATCTGGAATGAGCAGTTCTTC,CSAPRSGIWNEQFF
.,TRBV5-6,TRBJ2-1,.,TGTGCCAGCAGCCCCGACAGGCACAATGAGCAGTTCTTC,CASSPDRHNEQFF
.,TRBV5-1,TRBJ1-4,once,TGCGCCAGCAGCTTAGCCCCGGCAACGGCTAATGAAAAACTGTTTTTT,CASSLAPATANEKLFF
.,TRBV24-1,TRBJ2-7,few,TGTGCCACCAGTGATTCGGGACTTTCCTACGAGCAGTACTTC,CATSDSGLSYEQYF
.,TRBV3-1,TRBJ2-1,.,TGTGCCAGCAGCCAAGAGTTCGGCCGGCAAGCCGATGAGCAGTTCTTC,CASSQEFGRQADEQFF
TRBD2,TRBV7-9,TRBJ2-1,.,TGTGCCAGCGTTAGCGGGAGCAATGAGCAGTTCTTC,CASVSGSNEQFF
.,TRBV28,TRBJ2-1,few,TGTGCCAGCAGATATGCGGGACAGAATATGATAGAGCAGTTCTTC,CASRYAGQNMIEQFF
.,TRBV27,TRBJ1-1,.,TGTGCCAGCAGGGACTTCCGGGGGGGGCGGGTCACTGAAGCTTTCTTT,CASRDFRGGRVTEAFF
.,TRBV28,TRBJ2-6,.,TGTGCCAGCGACGCAGGGGGGTACCCTGGGGCCAACGTCCTGACTTTC,CASDAGGYPGANVLTF
.,TRBV5-6,TRBJ1-1,.,TGTGCCAGCAGCTTGGGGGACGGTATCTCGGGAGCTTTCTTT,CASSLGDGISGAFF
.,TRBV3-1,TRBJ2-1,few,TGTGCCAGCAGCCAAGATCTTGGTTCCAGGGGAAAAACCTTCTCCTACAATGAGCAGTTCTTC,CASSQDLGSRGKTFSYNEQFF
TRBD2,TRBV3-1,TRBJ2-5,once,TGTGCCAGCAGCCGGACGGGACTAGCGGGGACCCAGTACTTC,CASSRTGLAGTQYF
.,TRBV5-1,TRBJ1-1,many,TGCGCCAGCAGCTACGCGGGGGGCACTGAAGCTTTCTTT,CASSYAGGTEAFF
.,TRBV28,TRBJ2-7,.,TGTGCCAGCAGTTTAACAGGGAACTCCTACGAGCAGTACTTC,CASSLTGNSYEQYF
.,TRBV7-2,TRBJ1-6,few,TGTGCCAGCAGCTTAGAGATTTATAATTCACCCCTCCACTTT,CASSLEIYNSPLHF